A selection of T cell receptor beta chains follows, all from one sample in a study of blood T cell repertoires in COVID-19. Sequencing was performed with immunoSEQ multiplex PCR; in TCRdb, only in-frame clones are kept and a portion is missing. The sample holds some 160,000 clones, 80% to 85% seen once. What was sequenced was peripheral blood. All receptors derive from a man in his 70s with active or convalescent COVID-19. Each CDR3 is given with its conserved first and last residue. D genes are given only for firm matches. Where a row states a size, it is once, few, many or the class of an expanded clone; other rows omit it.

>TRBJ1-2|TRBV29-1|-|-
CSVGDFGIYGYTF
TGCAGCGTGGGGGACTTCGGAATTTATGGCTACACCTTC
>TRBJ2-1|TRBV29-1|TRBD2|-
CSVEGGAGVINEQFF
TGCAGCGTTGAAGGTGGGGCGGGAGTAATTAATGAGCAGTTCTTC
>TRBJ2-6|TRBV7-2|TRBD1|-
CASSSQPTGGRSGANVLTF
TGTGCCAGCAGCTCCCAGCCGACAGGGGGCAGATCTGGGGCCAACGTCCTGACTTTC
>TRBJ2-2|TRBV10-3|TRBD2|-
CAISEAPRLAVLGELFF
TGTGCCATCAGTGAAGCTCCACGGCTAGCGGTTCTCGGGGAGCTGTTTTTT
>TRBJ1-4|TRBV18|-|-
CASSPGRPGAEKLFF
TGTGCCAGCTCACCAGGCAGACCGGGTGCTGAAAAACTGTTTTTT
>TRBJ2-7|TRBV13|TRBD2|-
CASSQLGLAGREQYF
TGTGCCAGCAGCCAATTGGGACTAGCGGGTCGGGAGCAGTACTTC
>TRBJ2-3|TRBV4-3|-|-
CASSQRLHPISTDTQYF
TGCGCCAGCAGCCAACGTTTACATCCGATTAGCACAGATACGCAGTATTTT
>TRBJ2-4|TRBV11-2|-|-
CASSLVPLAKNIQYF
TGTGCCAGCAGCTTAGTCCCCCTGGCCAAAAACATTCAGTACTTC
>TRBJ1-1|TRBV10-3|TRBD1|-
CAISGTGGASTEAFF
TGTGCCATCAGTGGGACAGGGGGGGCAAGTACTGAAGCTTTCTTT
>TRBJ2-1|TRBV6-6|-|once
CASSVQVGSYNEQFF
TGTGCCAGCAGCGTCCAGGTTGGCTCCTACAATGAGCAGTTCTTC
>TRBJ2-6|TRBV7-3|-|-
CASSPLVSGANVLTF
TGTGCCAGCAGCCCTCTAGTCTCTGGGGCCAACGTCCTGACTTTC
>TRBJ2-1|TRBV6-1|TRBD2|-
CASSDQLAGAGNEQFF
TGTGCCAGCAGTGATCAACTAGCGGGAGCGGGCAATGAGCAGTTCTTC
>TRBJ2-5|TRBV5-1|-|-
CASSLTPGSQETQYF
TGCGCCAGCAGCTTGACCCCGGGGTCACAAGAGACCCAGTACTTC
>TRBJ2-3|TRBV4-1|-|-
CASSQDRSTDTQYF
TGCGCCAGCAGCCAAGATCGTAGCACAGATACGCAGTATTTT
>TRBJ2-7|TRBV7-2|-|-
CASRRSHPYEQYF
TGTGCCAGCAGGCGGTCCCACCCCTACGAGCAGTACTTC
>TRBJ2-2|TRBV6-6|-|once
CASNRQFTFGELFF
TGTGCCAGCAACAGACAGTTTACCTTCGGGGAGCTGTTTTTT
>TRBJ2-2|TRBV19|TRBD1|few
CASAGTGGIGELFF
TGTGCCAGTGCCGGGACAGGGGGAATCGGGGAGCTGTTTTTT
>TRBJ1-2|TRBV25-1|-|-
CASSAGFYGYTF
TGTGCCAGCAGTGCGGGGTTCTATGGCTACACCTTC
>TRBJ2-3|TRBV5-1|-|-
CASSLVAGVGTDTQYF
TGCGCCAGCAGCTTAGTGGCGGGCGTTGGCACAGATACGCAGTATTTT
>TRBJ1-1|TRBV2|-|-
CASNQLSSGTEAFF
TGTGCCAGCAACCAACTATCTTCAGGGACTGAAGCTTTCTTT
>TRBJ1-4|TRBV27|-|-
CATSEEGGEKLFF
TGTGCCACCTCAGAGGAGGGAGGGGAAAAACTGTTTTTT
>TRBJ1-5|TRBV11-2|-|-
CASSLGQSNQPQHF
TGTGCCAGCAGCTTAGGACAGAGCAATCAGCCCCAGCATTTT
>TRBJ2-2|TRBV5-1|-|-
CASSLQGRNTGELFF
TGCGCCAGCAGCCTACAGGGTAGGAACACCGGGGAGCTGTTTTTT
>TRBJ2-2|TRBV11-1|-|-
CASSRNGVGELFF
TGTGCCAGCAGCCGCAACGGGGTCGGGGAGCTGTTTTTT
>TRBJ1-6|TRBV4-3|-|-
CASSQDPGETASPLHF
TGCGCCAGCAGCCAAGATCCAGGCGAGACGGCTTCACCCCTCCACTTT
>TRBJ2-3|TRBV29-1|-|-
CSVRWFSAEVRTQYF
TGCAGCGTTCGTTGGTTTTCCGCCGAGGTTCGTACGCAGTATTTT
>TRBJ1-6|TRBV30|TRBD1|-
CAWSGQGDGSPLHF
TGTGCCTGGAGTGGACAGGGGGATGGTTCACCCCTCCACTTT
>TRBJ1-2|TRBV28|-|-
CASSFRGGSGYTF
TGTGCCAGCAGTTTCAGGGGTGGTAGTGGCTACACCTTC
>TRBJ1-2|TRBV19|TRBD1|-
CASSRIPGGQGADSGYTF
TGTGCCAGTAGCCGAATCCCCGGGGGACAGGGGGCTGATTCTGGCTACACCTTC
>TRBJ2-6|TRBV5-1|-|-
CASSPGHLSGANVLTF
TGCGCCAGCAGCCCGGGACACCTCTCTGGGGCCAACGTCCTGACTTTC